This TCR beta chain was recovered during a study of blood T cell repertoires in COVID-19. Overall study: Sites across the United States, Italy and Spain contributed samples from acute and convalescent COVID-19. PBMCs, B-cell-depleted T cells, or T cells provided the cDNA or gDNA that made up the material.

Per the original data handling: For nucleated cells, counts were estimated from reference gene primer amplification. Sequencing used immunoSEQ multiplex PCR; TCRdb keeps in-frame clones, though not all of them. That table furnishes V, J and clone size, whereas the DNA furnished D and trimming. The sample lists 50,000 to 55,000 clones; more than 75% were seen once. The material sequenced was peripheral blood. This clonotype originated in a man aged 65-85 years with acute or convalescent COVID-19.

In DNA, the CDR3 is TGCGCCAGCAGCCAAGAGGGGGCTCAACAGAAAGAACTGTTTTTT. Protein product: CASSQEGAQQKELFF. The chain employs TRBV4-1 and TRBJ1-4; tentative D call: TRBD1 (6 bases). Germline V gene data show CDR1 as MGHRA and CDR2 as YSYEKL. CDR3 size: 15 residues. Trimming cost V 0 bases and J 12 bases, with 17 bases left between them.